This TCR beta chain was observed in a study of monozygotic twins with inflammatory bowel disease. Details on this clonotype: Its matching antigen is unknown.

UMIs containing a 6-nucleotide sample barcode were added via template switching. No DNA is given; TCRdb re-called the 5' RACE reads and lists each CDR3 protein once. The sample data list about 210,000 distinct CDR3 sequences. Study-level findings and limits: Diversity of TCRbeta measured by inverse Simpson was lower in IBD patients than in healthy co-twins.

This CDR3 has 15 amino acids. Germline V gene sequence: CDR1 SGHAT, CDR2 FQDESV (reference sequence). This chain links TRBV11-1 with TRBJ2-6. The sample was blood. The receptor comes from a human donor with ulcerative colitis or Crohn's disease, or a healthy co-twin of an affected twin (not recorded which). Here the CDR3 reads CASSRDRAGANVLTF.